The 6 T cell receptor beta chains reported below all come from one sample, sequenced in a study of shared clonotypes between healthy human individuals. Repertoires were generated with immunoSEQ multiplex PCR, while TCRdb's copy carries only in-frame clones and drops some. Of over 700,000 clones in the sample, 55% to 75% were seen once. Specimen: memory CD4+ T cells sorted from blood. Subset specified: CD45RA-negative fraction. The receptors stem from a woman in her 30s in good health.

This chain connects TRBV9 to TRBJ2-3; 8 bases fit TRBD2. Per the germline V gene, CDR1 is SGDLS and CDR2 is YYNGEE. V was pared by 4 bases and J by 1 base, with 11 bases of the junction left unmatched. The CDR3 runs 17 residues. The CDR3 nucleotides are TGTGCCAGCAGCCCACACCCCCCGGGAGGGGGCACAGATACGCAGTATTTT. This translates into CASSPHPPGGGTDTQYF.

The chain employs TRBV5-1 and TRBJ1-1; no reliable D call. The ends were cut back, 0 bases at V and 3 bases at J, with 9 bases in the middle. The CDR3 is made up of 14 amino acids. Germline CDR1 and CDR2: SGHRS and YFSETQ. This CDR3 reads CASSLALQDTEAFF. CDR3 coding DNA: TGCGCCAGCAGCTTGGCCTTACAAGACACTGAAGCTTTCTTT.

In the case of this clone: This sample also contains other DNA sequences that code for the same CDR3. The chain couples TRBV19 to TRBJ2-3, with unresolved D. CDR3 length: 14 amino acids. Trimming took 3 bases from V and 1 from J, leaving 8 bases between them. The germline CDR1 and CDR2 sequences are LNHDA and SQIVND (reference sequence). CDR3 protein: CASSIPSGTDTQYF. The CDR3 region has the DNA TGTGCCAGTAGTATTCCAAGCGGCACAGATACGCAGTATTTT.

The rearrangement joins TRBV14 to TRBJ2-5; TRBD1 aligns across 9 bases. The trim removed 1 base at V and 11 bases at J, leaving 5 bases unmatched. CDR1 is SGHDN, CDR2 FVKESK, per germline. This CDR3 has 13 amino acids. The CDR3 spells CASSQVWTGEQYF. Written as DNA, the CDR3 is TGTGCCAGCAGCCAAGTGTGGACAGGGGAGCAGTACTTC.

Worth noting for this clone: A far larger clone is just one base off, so this is likely a read error. This specimen includes other DNA sequences encoding the same CDR3. V usage is TRBV11-2 and J usage is TRBJ1-5; D is perhaps TRBD1 (5 bases). In germline, CDR1 is SGHAT, CDR2 FQNNGV. This CDR3 has 13 amino acids. Trimming stripped 1 base from V and 5 bases from J, with 6 bases between. CDR3 sequence (DNA): TGTGCCAGCAGCTTAGGGGGGGATCAGCCCCAGCATTTT. This codes for CASSLGGDQPQHF. Full variable domain (rest looked up from reference TRBV11-2 and TRBJ1-5): EAGVAQSPRYKIIEKRQSVAFWCNPISGHATLYWYQQILGQGPKLLIQFQNNGVVDDSQLPKDRFSAERLKGVDSTLKIQPAKLEDSAVYLCASSLGGDQPQHFGDGTRLSIL.

The rearrangement uses TRBV6-1 and TRBJ2-7, with D perhaps matching TRBD2 (5 bases). Germline loops: CDR1 MNHNS, CDR2 SASEGT. This CDR3 has 14 amino acids. V was cut by 7 bases and J by 1 base, with 14 bases left in between. CDR3 residues: CASIGRNSSYEQYF. The CDR3, as DNA: TGTGCCAGCATTGGGAGAAACAGTTCCTACGAGCAGTACTTC.